The TCR beta chain described here comes from a study of Ad26.COV2.S vaccination and SARS-CoV-2 variants (dated by TCRdb to the early 2020s). For the wider study: Donors in the vaccine arm were drawn from COV1001, a multicentre, randomized, double-blind, placebo-controlled phase I-IIa trial testing Ad26.COV2.S in healthy adults. Ad26.COV2.S was administered intramuscularly at 5 x 10^10 or 1 x 10^11 viral particles, either as a single shot or as two shots given 56 days apart. TCRbeta repertoire sequencing served as the tool for gauging how specific and how broad the SARS-CoV-2-reactive T cell receptors were following Ad26.COV2.S vaccination. The TCR-sequenced set comprised around 32 samples: around 20 Ad26.COV2.S vaccine recipients, 5 placebo recipients and 8 SARS-CoV-2 convalescent individuals. Trial participants were randomized into five groups of five: low-dose or high-dose Ad26.COV2.S given once or twice, or placebo on both occasions. Investigators did not know the trial group allocation while performing experiments and assessing outcomes. Summary of the overall study and its limitations: Substantial breadth of spike-specific CD8+ and CD4+ T cell responses was reported after vaccination. The study was not powered for comparison of responses between vaccine doses or regimens. Compared with placebo recipients, Ad26.COV2.S recipients showed higher spike-specific TCR breadth (P = 0.0014). The authors noted that the TCR breadth and depth analyses may have underestimated total T cell responses. Comparable non-spike TCR breadth was observed between vaccine and placebo recipients, consistent with only spike being contained in the vaccine.

In its sample, this clone was seen once. Its cognate antigen has yet to be identified. No much larger clonotype is one base removed from it; base qualities were not supplied. Relative to germline, V is 1 base shorter and J is 10 bases shorter, with 13 bases between their ends. The CDR3, from cysteine to phenylalanine, totals 14 residues. Only CDR3 DNA is held: 42 bases, read in frame from base 1. Taken from the germline V gene, the CDR1 and CDR2 loops are SGHAT and FQNNGV. The immunoSEQ Assay was used to sequence TCRbeta CDR3 regions. After extraction, genomic DNA underwent amplification by bias-controlled multiplex PCR, followed by high-throughput sequencing. In the authors' own workflow: To quantify the absolute abundance of every unique TCRbeta CDR3 region, sequences were collapsed and filtered. T cell fraction was estimated by normalizing TCRbeta template counts to usable DNA, with usable DNA measured through amplification of reference genes found in all nucleated cells. Repertoire TCRs were annotated as SARS-CoV-2-specific by exact matching of V gene, CDR3 amino acid sequence and J gene to a known reactive TCR set. The reference SARS-CoV-2 TCR set was obtained from MIRA and was filtered for enrichment in COVID-19-positive ImmuneCODE repertoires, whereby public or cross-reactive TCRs were removed. Drawing on the MIRA antigens, annotated TCRs were analysed further at the level of specific ORF or position within ORF. Breadth was defined as annotated unique rearrangements over total unique productive rearrangements; depth was the summed frequency of those rearrangements. Group comparisons of TCR breadth used two-sided Wilcoxon rank-sum tests. This immuneACCESS table, as held by TCRdb, lists in-frame sequences with V and J called but not all clones. Of the missing ones, under half trace to an unresolved V gene in checked studies; the others have no known cause. The V and J calls and clone size come from that table; D and trimming were worked out from the DNA. For this sample the table gives approximately 480,000 clones, of which around 88% were detected only once. Around 13% of the sample lies in the top ten.

The sample's treatment or condition, from its label and the paper: 19 received Ad26.COV2.S at low or high dose, single or two shots; about 5 received placebo; per-sample allocation not given. Repertoires of vaccine and placebo recipients were sequenced from samples taken on day 63 after the first injection. Cohort 1b enrolled around 23 adults aged 18-55 years at a single site in Boston, USA, between 29 July and 7 August 2020. Ad26.COV2.S was a replication-incompetent adenovirus type 26 vector that expressed a prefusion-stabilized SARS-CoV-2 spike protein derived from the original Wuhan strain. This sequence was found in a person between 18 and 65 years old who received the Ad26.COV2.S COVID-19 vaccine or a placebo. The source material was peripheral blood, sampled in a trial of Ad26.COV2.S vaccine versus placebo. The rearrangement combines TRBV11-2 with TRBJ1-4; the D gene is unclear. DNA sequence: TGTGCCAGCAGCTTAGGCGACAAGAGGGCAAAACTGTTTTTT. It is translated as CASSLGDKRAKLFF.